One and the same sample provided the 4 T cell receptor beta chains below, sequenced in a study of cytomegalovirus exposure and HLA in healthy donors. Vbeta (60) and Jbeta (13) primers were used in the PCR. Only in-frame clones appear in the TCRdb table, and some are missing; sequencing was by immunoSEQ multiplex PCR. The table includes around 96,000 clones, roughly 80% detected once. The sample was PBMCs. The receptor set was obtained from a man under 40 in good health and CMV-seropositive.

The chain carries TRBV2 and TRBJ2-3, with D perhaps matching TRBD2 (6 bases). CDR1 is SNHLY and CDR2 is FYNNEI in the germline V gene. V was shortened by 7 bases and J by 2 bases, with 16 bases between the two germline ends. The CDR3 has 15 residues. This CDR3 reads CASIAVSIATDTQYF. CDR3 bases: TGTGCCAGCATAGCGGTTAGTATCGCCACAGATACGCAGTATTTT. Full variable domain (outside the CDR3, taken from reference TRBV2 and TRBJ2-3): EPEVTQTPSHQVTQMGQEVILRCVPISNHLYFYWYRQILGQKVEFLVSFYNNEISEKSEIFDDQFSVERPDGSNFTLKIRSTKLEDSAMYFCASIAVSIATDTQYFGPGTRLTVL.

The genes are TRBV4-1 and TRBJ2-7; 7 bases are a match to TRBD2. The CDR3 has 15 residues. V lost 2 bases and J lost 2; bases outside the gene matches: 6. CDR1 is MGHRA, CDR2 YSYEKL, per germline. CDR3 sequence: CASSQKREAAYEQYF. CDR3 nucleotide sequence: TGCGCCAGCAGCCAAAAACGGGAGGCGGCCTACGAGCAGTACTTC.

This clone has at least ten counts. The chain links TRBV7-9 to TRBJ2-3; TRBD2 matches at 14 bases. The CDR3 extends over 16 amino acids. The ends lost 5 bases at V and 3 bases at J; junction bases unmatched: 4. From germline, CDR1 is SEHNR and CDR2 FQNEAQ (reference sequence). The CDR3 region has the DNA TGTGCCAGCAGCGGACTAGCGGGGGGCTCTACAGATACGCAGTATTTT. Protein sequence: CASSGLAGGSTDTQYF.

The V call is TRBV28, the J call TRBJ1-6, with 8 positions matching TRBD1. V shed 3 bases and J 7 bases; nucleotides not matched to a gene: 5. CDR1 is MDHEN and CDR2 is SYDVKM in the germline V gene. The CDR3 sequence is 15 residues long. Here the CDR3 reads CASSFPDRDNSPLHF. CDR3 DNA sequence: TGTGCCAGCAGTTTCCCGGACAGGGACAATTCACCCCTCCACTTT.